This is a list of T cell receptor beta chains from one sample in a study of T-cell reconstitution after alpha-beta-depleted transplantation in children. TCRdb processed the PCR reads anew with MiXCR; each CDR3 protein has one entry. The sample has 100,000 to 120,000 distinct CDR3 sequences, about 9.4% seen once. Sequenced material: PBMCs from the stem cell graft donor, taken from the stem cell graft. The receptors come from a human donor who donated a stem cell graft to a child with acute lymphoblastic leukemia. Each CDR3 is given with its conserved first and last residue. A D gene is named only where the DNA matches it firmly. A clone size is listed for some rows: how often the clone was seen (once, few, many), or a class if it is expanded.

many	.	TRBV4-3	TRBJ2-7	CASSQVSGPYEQYF	TGCGCCAGCAGCCAAGTATCAGGTCCCTACGAGCAGTACTTC
many	.	TRBV5-1	TRBJ1-1	CASSLPGQLTEAFF	TGCGCCAGCAGCTTACCGGGACAACTAACTGAAGCTTTCTTT
many	.	TRBV24-1	TRBJ1-5	CATSDGRAGLYQPQHF	TGTGCCACCAGTGACGGCCGGGCAGGCCTTTATCAGCCCCAGCATTTT
many	.	TRBV5-1	TRBJ2-7	CASSLESEQYF	TGCGCCAGCAGCTTGGAATCCGAGCAGTACTTC
many	TRBD1	TRBV27	TRBJ1-5	CASSSGTGIGPQHF	TGTGCCAGCAGTTCTGGGACAGGCATAGGTCCCCAGCATTTT
many	.	TRBV5-1	TRBJ2-1	CASSLVAGSNEQFF	TGCGCCAGCAGCTTGGTGGCAGGGTCGAATGAGCAGTTCTTC
many	.	TRBV5-1	TRBJ2-5	CASSRGMAGQETQYF	TGCGCCAGCAGCCGCGGTATGGCGGGTCAAGAGACCCAGTACTTC
few	TRBD1	TRBV18	TRBJ2-7	CASSDRGEQYF	TGTGCCAGCTCAGACAGGGGCGAGCAGTACTTC
many	TRBD2	TRBV6-5	TRBJ2-1	CASSYGSSGGNEQFF	TGTGCCAGCAGTTACGGGTCTAGCGGGGGCAATGAGCAGTTCTTC
many	.	TRBV30	TRBJ1-5	CAWSQGYQPQHF	TGTGCCTGGAGTCAGGGGTATCAGCCCCAGCATTTT
many	TRBD1	TRBV20-1	TRBJ1-5	CSARKDRGQPQHF	TGCAGTGCTCGAAAGGACAGGGGCCAGCCCCAGCATTTT
many	.	TRBV10-3	TRBJ2-1	CAISPSNIEQFF	TGTGCCATCAGCCCTAGTAATATTGAGCAGTTCTTC
many	.	TRBV6-4	TRBJ1-2	CASSDPHYGYTF	TGTGCCAGCAGTGACCCGCACTATGGCTACACCTTC
.	TRBD2	TRBV5-1	TRBJ2-6	CASSWAGGPSGANVLTF	TGCGCCAGCAGCTGGGCGGGGGGGCCTTCTGGGGCCAACGTCCTGACTTTC
.	.	TRBV19	TRBJ2-6	CASSIVHTNSGANVLTF	TGTGCCAGTAGTATAGTGCACACGAACTCTGGGGCCAACGTCCTGACTTTC
many	.	TRBV12-3/TRBV12-4	TRBJ2-2	CASSSLRGTGELFF	TGTGCCAGCAGTTCCCTTCGTGGCACCGGGGAGCTGTTTTTT
many	TRBD2	TRBV6-1	TRBJ2-2	CASGGGYGELFF	TGTGCCAGCGGCGGGGGGTACGGGGAGCTGTTTTTT
many	TRBD1	TRBV7-2	TRBJ1-2	CASSPAGTGNGYTF	TGTGCCAGCAGCCCAGCCGGGACAGGGAACGGCTACACCTTC
many	.	TRBV6-5	TRBJ2-4	CAGGQPLSKNIQYF	TGTGCCGGGGGGCAGCCGCTATCCAAAAACATTCAGTACTTC
many	.	TRBV5-1	TRBJ2-5	CASSGGTNGETQYF	TGCGCCAGCAGCGGAGGGACAAATGGGGAGACCCAGTACTTC
many	TRBD1	TRBV12-3/TRBV12-4	TRBJ2-6	CASRGQLSGANVLTF	TGTGCCAGCAGGGGACAGCTCTCTGGGGCCAACGTCCTGACTTTC
many	.	TRBV5-1	TRBJ1-1	CASSLNPAGMNTEAFF	TGCGCCAGCAGCTTGAACCCGGCAGGTATGAACACTGAAGCTTTCTTT
many	TRBD1	TRBV12-3/TRBV12-4	TRBJ1-2	CASSLGDRSYGYTF	TGTGCCAGCAGTTTAGGGGACAGGTCCTATGGCTACACCTTC
.	.	TRBV5-1	TRBJ2-5	CASSLVGGTYQETQYF	TGCGCCAGCAGCTTGGTCGGCGGGACGTACCAAGAGACCCAGTACTTC
many	.	TRBV6-5	TRBJ1-1	CASSPMDSMNTEAFF	TGTGCCAGCAGTCCGATGGACAGTATGAACACTGAAGCTTTCTTT
many	.	TRBV20-1	TRBJ1-5	CSAPRGTQPQHF	TGCAGTGCTCCCCGGGGAACTCAGCCCCAGCATTTT
.	TRBD1	TRBV10-3	TRBJ2-7	CAISESGTGGSDEQYF	TGTGCCATCAGTGAGTCGGGGACAGGGGGAAGCGACGAGCAGTACTTC
many	.	TRBV4-3	TRBJ2-5	CASSQDRSGSETQYF	TGCGCCAGCAGCCAAGATCGCTCAGGGTCAGAGACCCAGTACTTC
many	.	TRBV5-1	TRBJ2-1	CASSLVGYDSYNEQFF	TGCGCCAGCAGCTTGGTTGGGTACGATTCCTACAATGAGCAGTTCTTC
many	.	TRBV6-1	TRBJ2-1	CASITDGNEQFF	TGTGCCAGCATCACGGACGGGAATGAGCAGTTCTTC
many	.	TRBV7-9	TRBJ2-1	CASSLDTDYNEQFF	TGTGCCAGCAGCTTAGATACAGACTACAATGAGCAGTTCTTC
many	.	TRBV19	TRBJ2-5	CASSSQLYQETQYF	TGTGCCAGTAGTAGTCAGCTATACCAAGAGACCCAGTACTTC